This T cell receptor (beta chain) was sequenced for a study of monozygotic twins with inflammatory bowel disease. A note on this clonotype: Its antigen is not identified.

TCRdb reprocessed the 5' RACE reads, keeping one entry per CDR3 protein, no DNA. The table for this sample gives fewer than 150,000 distinct CDR3 sequences. General study findings and limits: By inverse Simpson index, TCRbeta diversity was lower in IBD patients than in healthy co-twins. Repertoire similarity did not differ between concordant and discordant twins, possibly owing to limited power. Heterogeneous immunosuppressive treatment regimens may have introduced variability into patient repertoires.

From germline, CDR1 is LNHDA and CDR2 SQIVND (reference sequence). The CDR3 sequence is 15 residues long. The V gene is TRBV19, the J gene TRBJ2-5; absent DNA, TCRdb's TRBD2 call cannot be checked. The source is a human donor with ulcerative colitis or Crohn's disease, or a healthy co-twin of an affected twin (not recorded which). The sequencing sample was made of blood. The CDR3 loop is CASSIGFDGEKTQYF.